Presented here are 16 T cell receptor beta chains from one specimen sequenced in a study of T cells after yellow fever vaccination. TCRdb ran MiXCR on the 5' RACE reads and lists one entry per CDR3 protein. The table includes a few hundred thousand distinct CDR3 sequences, 15% to 20% detected once. The sequences come from PBMCs, collected 15 days after the yellow fever booster vaccination. The receptors derive from a young man who received the YFV17D yellow fever vaccine.

V is TRBV6-5 and J is TRBJ2-7; possibly TRBD1 or TRBD2 for D (5 bases each). Germline CDR1 MNHEY, CDR2 SVGAGI. Trimming removed 2 bases from V and 0 bases from J, with 11 bases in between. The CDR3 extends over 15 amino acids. The CDR3 sequence is CASSYGAGSSYEQYF. CDR3 sequence (DNA): TGTGCCAGCAGTTACGGGGCAGGGAGCTCCTACGAGCAGTACTTC.

The rearrangement joins TRBV12-3 or TRBV12-4 to TRBJ2-7; 13 bases line up with TRBD2. CDR3 length: 17 residues. V was clipped by 5 bases and J by 3 bases; unmatched bases: 10. CDR3 coding DNA: TGTGCCAGCAGTCCCCGACTAGCGGGAGGTATAAGCTACGAGCAGTACTTC. Translating gives CASSPRLAGGISYEQYF.

This clonotype came up a few times. This chain joins TRBV1 and TRBJ2-7; no check of the table's D call, TRBD2, against the DNA was made. TRBV1 is a pseudogene segment. This CDR3 is built from 14 residues. CDR3 DNA: TGCACCAGCAGCCAAGATCCGGGACTAGCATACGGGTACTTC. Residues: CTSSQDPGLAYGYF.

This clonotype was counted only a few times. The J gene is TRBJ2-3, the V gene TRBV24-1, with 9 bases lining up with TRBD2. The CDR3 runs 17 residues. The ends lost 3 bases at V and 3 bases at J; junction bases unmatched: 9. Germline V gives CDR1 KGHDR, CDR2 SFDVKD. This CDR3 is CATSDAPTSGPTDTQYF. CDR3 in DNA: TGTGCCACCAGTGATGCCCCGACTAGCGGTCCGACAGATACGCAGTATTTT.

This clonotype was seen more than once but under ten times. The CDR3 sequence is CASSLVEQGSYNEQFF. For the CDR3, the DNA is TGTGCCAGCAGCTTAGTCGAACAGGGCTCCTACAATGAGCAGTTCTTC. The V gene is TRBV11-2, the J gene TRBJ2-1; D perhaps matches TRBD1 (6 bases). The germline CDR1 and CDR2 sequences are SGHAT and FQNNGV. This CDR3 is 16 amino acids long. Trimming took off 1 base at V and 0 bases at J, with 10 bases between the two ends.

There are a few counts of this clonotype. This chain joins TRBV12-5 and TRBJ2-1; a possible D gene is TRBD2 (6 bases). This CDR3 has 14 amino acids. V lost 3 bases and J lost 7, with 13 bases in between. Germline lookup yields CDR1 LGHNT and CDR2 FRNRAP. The CDR3 loop is CASGFGGSWNEQFF. Here the CDR3 DNA reads TGTGCTAGTGGTTTCGGAGGGAGTTGGAATGAGCAGTTCTTC.

This clonotype was seen a handful of times. This chain links TRBV19 with TRBJ2-1, with D maybe TRBD2 (7 bases). CDR1 and CDR2 (germline): LNHDA, SQIVND (reference sequence). V was cut by 5 bases and J by 4 bases, with 12 bases left in between. The CDR3 is made up of 14 amino acids. The CDR3 DNA follows: TGTGCCAGTAGTTCCAGGGGAGGGTACAATGAGCAGTTCTTC. Translation gives CASSSRGGYNEQFF.

This sequence joins TRBV18 and TRBJ2-7; 9 bases are a match to TRBD1. CDR1 KGHSH and CDR2 LQKENI come from the germline V gene. The CDR3 covers 15 residues. After removal of 6 bases from V and 2 bases from J, the junction contained 8 bases not matched to a gene. CDR3 region: CASSPSRDRAYEQYF. In DNA, the CDR3 is TGTGCCAGCTCCCCATCCCGGGACAGGGCCTACGAGCAGTACTTC. Combining the CDR3 with reference TRBV18 and TRBJ2-7 gives the whole variable domain NAGVMQNPRHLVRRRGQEARLRCSPMKGHSHVYWYRQLPEEGLKFMVYLQKENIIDESGMPKERFSAEFPKEGPSILRIQQVVRGDSAAYFCASSPSRDRAYEQYFGPGTRLTVT.

This chain joins TRBV29-1 and TRBJ1-1; tentatively, D is TRBD1 (5 bases). V dropped 7 bases and J dropped 3 bases, with 18 bases sitting between them. CDR3 length: 14 amino acids. The germline V gene encodes CDR1 SQVTM and CDR2 ANQGSEA. The DNA of the CDR3 is TGCAGCGCCTTCTCCCTAACAGGAGACACTGAAGCTTTCTTT. This codes for CSAFSLTGDTEAFF.

The table lists this clonotype with a few counts. The rearrangement uses TRBV20-1 and TRBJ2-3, with D perhaps matching TRBD1 (6 bases). Trimming cost V 4 bases and J 0 bases, with 11 bases left between them. The V gene's germline CDR1 is DFQATT and CDR2 SNEGSKA (reference sequence). The CDR3 has 14 amino acids. CDR3 amino acids: CSATRTDSTDTQYF. DNA for the CDR3: TGCAGTGCTACCCGGACAGACAGCACAGATACGCAGTATTTT.

This clonotype has only a few counts. V is TRBV9 and J is TRBJ2-3; D remains ambiguous. CDR1 is SGDLS, CDR2 YYNGEE, per germline. The V gene lost 4 bases and the J gene lost 4 bases, with 13 bases spanning the gap. This CDR3 region has 14 residues. The CDR3 reads CASSLVVGADTQYF. The CDR3 bases are TGTGCCAGCAGCCTAGTGGTTGGGGCAGATACGCAGTATTTT. Complete variable domain (other parts from reference TRBV9 and TRBJ2-3): DSGVTQTPKHLITATGQRVTLRCSPRSGDLSVYWYQQSLDQGLQFLIQYYNGEERAKGNILERFSAQQFPDLHSELNLSSLELGDSALYFCASSLVVGADTQYFGPGTRLTVL.

This clonotype was observed a handful of times. The V and J genes are TRBV18 and TRBJ1-6, with D unclear. The CDR3 runs to 15 residues. The V end lost 1 base, the J end lost 7 bases, and 11 bases lay between the germline ends. Germline V gene lookup returns CDR1 KGHSH and CDR2 LQKENI. CDR3 in DNA: TGTGCCAGCTCACCACAGTCGACATCAAATTCACCCCTCCACTTT. Its translation: CASSPQSTSNSPLHF.

The V gene is TRBV19, the J gene TRBJ2-7; TRBD2 agrees at 9 bases. The germline V gene encodes CDR1 LNHDA and CDR2 SQIVND (reference sequence). The CDR3 contains 14 residues. V trimming: 5 bases; J trimming: 5 bases; junction bases outside the gene matches: 7. CDR3 DNA sequence: TGTGCCAGTAGTGTCCCGGGACTAGCAAACGAGCAGTACTTC. Translating it yields CASSVPGLANEQYF. Looking up the rest from reference TRBV19 and TRBJ2-7 gives the full variable domain: DGGITQSPKYLFRKEGQNVTLSCEQNLNHDAMYWYRQDPGQGLRLIYYSQIVNDFQKGDIAEGYSVSREKKESFPLTVTSAQKNPTAFYLCASSVPGLANEQYFGPGTRLTVT.

This clonotype was seen only a few times. The V call is TRBV27, the J call TRBJ1-2; D possibly corresponds to TRBD1 (6 bases). Trimming removed 0 bases from V and 8 bases from J, with 13 bases in between. Looked up from germline, CDR1 is MNHEY and CDR2 is SMNVEV (reference sequence). CDR3 length: 14 amino acids. The CDR3, as DNA: TGTGCCAGCAGTTTATCCGGCCAGGGGAGCGGCTACACCTTC. Translated: CASSLSGQGSGYTF.

This CDR3 reads CASSFNWPGQANEKLFF. The CDR3 DNA reads as TGTGCCAGCAGTTTCAATTGGCCGGGACAGGCCAATGAAAAACTGTTTTTT. V usage is TRBV12-3 or TRBV12-4 and J usage is TRBJ1-4; the match to TRBD1 covers 8 bases. The CDR3 is made up of 17 amino acids. V dropped 3 bases and J dropped 5; count of bases not matched to a gene: 11.

This clonotype appeared a few times. The V call is TRBV4-1, the J call TRBJ2-1, with TRBD1 matching over 9 bases. The CDR3 has 17 residues. Germline values: CDR1 MGHRA, CDR2 YSYEKL. Trimming took 5 bases from V and 2 from J; bases not matched to a gene: 10. The CDR3 protein is CASSVGSGTGTYNEQFF. The CDR3 DNA sequence: TGCGCCAGCAGCGTCGGTTCGGGGACAGGGACCTACAATGAGCAGTTCTTC.